This T cell receptor (beta chain) was captured in a study of T cells in Graves' hyperthyroidism and ophthalmopathy. Study-wide findings and caveats: Among thyroid clonotypes expanded above 0.001, most also appeared in blood.

This clonotype was found many times. Its antigen is not identified. TCR beta CDR3 regions were amplified from RNA. A first-round RT-PCR of the TCR CDR3 used the HTBI primer set. TCRdb analysed the multiplex PCR reads with MiXCR anew, one entry per CDR3 protein. The sample lists about 350,000 distinct CDR3 sequences, roughly 13% occurring once. Lactation, pregnancy, other autoimmune disease or uncontrolled infection excluded patients. V lost 3 bases and J lost 7, with 16 bases in between. The germline V gene has CDR1 MDHEN and CDR2 SYDVKM. The CDR3 has 15 residues. Sequences were obtained from blood. This chain links TRBV28 with TRBJ1-5; tentatively, D is TRBD1 (6 bases). The clonotype originates from a woman in her 30s with Graves' hyperthyroidism. DNA for the CDR3: TGTGCCAGCAGTTTCCCCCAGGGGAAGGGACAGCCCCAGCATTTT. The encoded protein is CASSFPQGKGQPQHF. The full variable domain, with the rest looked up from reference TRBV28 and TRBJ1-5, is DVKVTQSSRYLVKRTGEKVFLECVQDMDHENMFWYRQDPGLGLRLIYFSYDVKMKEKGDIPEGYSVSREKKERFSLILESASTNQTSMYLCASSFPQGKGQPQHFGDGTRLSIL.